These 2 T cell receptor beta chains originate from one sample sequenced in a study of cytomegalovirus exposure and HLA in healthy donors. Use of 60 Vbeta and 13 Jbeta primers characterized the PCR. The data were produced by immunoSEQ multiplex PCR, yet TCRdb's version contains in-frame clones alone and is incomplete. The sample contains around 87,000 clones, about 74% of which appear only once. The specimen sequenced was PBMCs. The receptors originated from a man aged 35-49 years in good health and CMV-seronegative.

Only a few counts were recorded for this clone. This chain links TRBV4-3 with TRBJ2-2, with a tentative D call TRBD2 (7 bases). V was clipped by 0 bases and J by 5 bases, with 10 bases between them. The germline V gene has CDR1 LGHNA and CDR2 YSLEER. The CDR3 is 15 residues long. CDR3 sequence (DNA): TGCGCCAGCAGCCAAGATAGGGGGGGGACCGGGGAGCTGTTTTTT. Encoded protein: CASSQDRGGTGELFF.

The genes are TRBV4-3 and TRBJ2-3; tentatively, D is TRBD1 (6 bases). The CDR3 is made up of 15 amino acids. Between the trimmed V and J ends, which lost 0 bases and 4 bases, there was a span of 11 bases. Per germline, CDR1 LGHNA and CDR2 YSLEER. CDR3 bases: TGCGCCAGCAGCCAAGAGGCCCAGGGGTCAGATACGCAGTATTTT. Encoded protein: CASSQEAQGSDTQYF.